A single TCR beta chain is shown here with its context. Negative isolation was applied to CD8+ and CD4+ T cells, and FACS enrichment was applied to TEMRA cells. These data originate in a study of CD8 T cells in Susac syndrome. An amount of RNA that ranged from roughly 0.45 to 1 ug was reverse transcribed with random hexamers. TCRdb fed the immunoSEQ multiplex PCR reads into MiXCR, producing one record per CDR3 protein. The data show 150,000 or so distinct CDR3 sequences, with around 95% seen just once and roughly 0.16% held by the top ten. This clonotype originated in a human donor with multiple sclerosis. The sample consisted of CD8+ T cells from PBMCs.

The CDR3 loop reads CASYRDYGGGDSSYEQFF. The CDR3 nucleotides read TGTGCCAGTTACAGGGACTATGGCGGGGGGGATAGTAGTTATGAGCAGTTCTTC. V is TRBV2 and J is TRBJ2-1, with 9 bases aligning to TRBD2. The CDR3 extends over 18 amino acids. V lost 9 bases and J lost 8; bases outside the gene matches: 23. Germline CDR1 reads SNHLY; CDR2 reads FYNNEI.